These 6 T cell receptor beta chains were all obtained from the same sample, sequenced in a study of cytomegalovirus exposure and HLA in healthy donors. Sequencing used immunoSEQ multiplex PCR; TCRdb keeps in-frame clones, though not all of them. The sample records about 130,000 clones, 89% being singletons. The specimen was PBMCs. The receptor source for this set is a woman under 30 in good health and CMV-seronegative.

V and J are TRBV5-4 and TRBJ2-5; TRBD1 matches at 9 bases. This CDR3 spans 15 amino acids. CDR1 is SGHNT and CDR2 is YYREEE in the germline V gene (reference sequence). The ends lost 4 bases at V and 5 bases at J; junction bases unmatched: 9. This chain's CDR3 is CASSTRDREVETQYF. The CDR3 bases are TGTGCCAGCAGCACCCGGGACAGGGAAGTGGAGACCCAGTACTTC.

V is TRBV5-4 and J is TRBJ2-1, with 9 bases fitting TRBD2. CDR3 length: 16 amino acids. With 0 bases clipped from V and 7 bases from J, the junction kept 8 bases outside the gene matches. CDR1 SGHNT and CDR2 YYREEE come from the germline V gene (reference sequence). The CDR3 DNA reads as TGTGCCAGCAGCTTGGGCCAGCGGGGGGTCGGGAATGAGCAGTTCTTC. This codes for CASSLGQRGVGNEQFF.

V and J are TRBV29-1 and TRBJ1-6, with TRBD1 matching over 10 bases. The germline V gene encodes CDR1 SQVTM and CDR2 ANQGSEA. V lost 7 bases and J lost 10; bases outside the gene matches: 7. The CDR3 spans 13 residues. The DNA for the CDR3 is TGCAGCGCCGAGACAGGGGGCAGGTCACCCCTCCACTTT. Amino acid sequence: CSAETGGRSPLHF. The complete variable domain, with remaining parts taken from reference TRBV29-1 and TRBJ1-6, reads SAVISQKPSRDICQRGTSLTIQCQVDSQVTMMFWYRQQPGQSLTLIATANQGSEATYESGFVIDKFPISRPNLTFSTLTVSNMSPEDSSIYLCSAETGGRSPLHFGNGTRLTVT.

This chain joins TRBV7-2 and TRBJ2-1; 16 bases line up with TRBD2. CDR1 and CDR2 from the germline V gene are SGHTA and FQGNSA. The CDR3 has 19 residues. The V segment lost 1 base and the J segment 2 bases; nucleotides outside the gene matches: 5. In nucleotides, the CDR3 is TGTGCCAGCAGCTTAGTTGGGACTAGCGGGGGGGGTACCTACAATGAGCAGTTCTTC. This translates into CASSLVGTSGGGTYNEQFF.

V usage is TRBV5-1 and J usage is TRBJ2-5, with D possibly being TRBD2 (6 bases). The CDR3 runs to 15 residues. Looked up from germline, CDR1 is SGHRS and CDR2 is YFSETQ. The V and J ends lost 1 base and 1 base respectively, with 11 bases between them. CDR3 bases: TGCGCCAGCAGCTTGAGGAGCGGGTTCCAAGAGACCCAGTACTTC. Translation: CASSLRSGFQETQYF.

This rearrangement joins TRBV4-1 to TRBJ2-1; 10 positions agree with TRBD2. Germline CDR1 and CDR2: MGHRA and YSYEKL. V lost 0 bases and J lost 2; bases outside the gene matches: 7. The CDR3 is 18 amino acids. CDR3 sequence reads: CASSQDTPSGGTYNEQFF. CDR3 in DNA: TGCGCCAGCAGCCAAGATACGCCTAGCGGGGGCACCTACAATGAGCAGTTCTTC.